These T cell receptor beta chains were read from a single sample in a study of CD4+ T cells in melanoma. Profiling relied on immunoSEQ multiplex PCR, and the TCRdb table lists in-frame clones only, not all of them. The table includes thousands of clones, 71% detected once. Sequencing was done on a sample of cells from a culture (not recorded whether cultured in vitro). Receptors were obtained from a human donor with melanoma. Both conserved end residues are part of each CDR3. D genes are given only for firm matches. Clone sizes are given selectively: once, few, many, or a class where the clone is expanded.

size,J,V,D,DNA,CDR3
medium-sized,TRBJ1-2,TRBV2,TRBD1,TGTGCCAGCAGTGAATGGAGGGGGCGCCTTAACTATGGCTACACCTTC,CASSEWRGRLNYGYTF
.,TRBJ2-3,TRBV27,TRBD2,TGTGCCAGCTCATGGGGGGGACCCACAGATACGCAGTATTTT,CASSWGGPTDTQYF
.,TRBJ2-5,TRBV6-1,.,TGTGCCAGCAGTCCTGGTGTTGGGGGGCGGGAGACCCAGTACTTC,CASSPGVGGRETQYF
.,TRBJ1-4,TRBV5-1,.,TGCGCCAGCAGCATTAACAGGGAGGGAGGAGAAAAACTGTTTTTT,CASSINREGGEKLFF
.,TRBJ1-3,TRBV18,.,TGTGCCAGCTCGGATGGGACAGGAAACACCATATATTTT,CASSDGTGNTIYF
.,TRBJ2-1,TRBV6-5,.,TGTGCCAGCAGCATCCAGCGGAGCTCCTACAATGAGCAGTTCTTC,CASSIQRSSYNEQFF
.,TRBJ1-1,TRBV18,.,TGTGCCAGCTCACCTCCCCAGGGGAGGAAGGACACTGAAGCTTTCTTT,CASSPPQGRKDTEAFF
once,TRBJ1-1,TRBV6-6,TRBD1,TGTGCCAGCAGCTTCGGACAGGGGCGAACTGAAGCTTTCTTT,CASSFGQGRTEAFF
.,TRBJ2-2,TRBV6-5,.,TGTGCCAGCATGCGCCTCACCGGGGAGCTGTTTTTT,CASMRLTGELFF
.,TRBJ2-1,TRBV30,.,TGTGCCTGGTCTCCTGCTTTTGAGCAGTTCTTC,CAWSPAFEQFF
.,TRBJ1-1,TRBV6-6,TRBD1,TGTGCCAGCAGCAGACAGGGGAACACTGAAGCTTTCTTT,CASSRQGNTEAFF
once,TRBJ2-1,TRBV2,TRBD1,TGTGCCAGCAGCGGGACAGGGGGCGGCGAGCAGTTCTTC,CASSGTGGGEQFF
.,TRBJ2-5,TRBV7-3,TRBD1,TGTGCCAGCAGCCCACGGACAGGGAAGGCCGGCCAAGAGACCCAGTACTTC,CASSPRTGKAGQETQYF
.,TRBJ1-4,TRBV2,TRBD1,TGTGCCAGCGGTACAGGGGGCGCGACAACTAATGAAAAACTGTTTTTT,CASGTGGATTNEKLFF
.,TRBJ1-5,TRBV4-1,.,TGCGCCAGCAGCCAAGAATCAGCGACAGCGGGGAATCAGCCCCAGCATTTT,CASSQESATAGNQPQHF
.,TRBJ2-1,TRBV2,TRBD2,TGTGCCAGCAGAGGGACTAGCGGGGGGTCCTCCTCCTACAATGAGCAGTTCTTC,CASRGTSGGSSSYNEQFF
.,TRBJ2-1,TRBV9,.,TGTGCCAGCAGCCCTAGACCCCCGCACCTCTGGGGTGAGCAGTTCTTC,CASSPRPPHLWGEQFF
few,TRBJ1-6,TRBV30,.,TGTGCCTGGAGTGACGGACAGTCCTATAATTCACCCCTCCACTTT,CAWSDGQSYNSPLHF
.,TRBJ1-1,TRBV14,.,TGTGCCAGCAGCCAGCAGAACACTGAAGCTTTCTTT,CASSQQNTEAFF
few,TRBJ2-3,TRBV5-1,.,TGCGCCAGCCCCGACGATGATACGCAGTATTTT,CASPDDDTQYF
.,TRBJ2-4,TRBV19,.,TGTGCCAGTAGTATAGACTTGATTCAGTACTTC,CASSIDLIQYF
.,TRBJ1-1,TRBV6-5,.,TGTGCCAGCAGTTACTACCAGGGAGGTGAAGCTTTCTTT,CASSYYQGGEAFF
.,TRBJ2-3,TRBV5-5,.,TGTGCCAGCAGCTTAGCAGGGAAAGATACGCAGTATTTT,CASSLAGKDTQYF
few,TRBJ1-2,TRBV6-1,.,TGTGCCACCCTCCCATCCGGACGGAACTATGGCTACACCTTC,CATLPSGRNYGYTF
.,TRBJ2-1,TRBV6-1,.,TGTGCCAGCAGTGAAGTTTGGGGTAATGAGCAGTTCTTC,CASSEVWGNEQFF
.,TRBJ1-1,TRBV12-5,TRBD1,TGTGCTAGTGGCGCGGACAGGTACACTGAAGCTTTCTTT,CASGADRYTEAFF
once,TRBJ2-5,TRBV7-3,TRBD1,TGTGCCAGCAGCGCGGACGGGACAGCCCAAGAGACCCAGTACTTC,CASSADGTAQETQYF
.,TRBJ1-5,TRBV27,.,TGTGCCAGCAGTTTTTATCGGGGCAATCAGCCCCAGCATTTT,CASSFYRGNQPQHF
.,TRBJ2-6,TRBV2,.,TGTGCCAGCAGTGTTGGTCTCCGGCGGACCGACACCTCTGGGGCCAACGTCCTGACTTTC,CASSVGLRRTDTSGANVLTF